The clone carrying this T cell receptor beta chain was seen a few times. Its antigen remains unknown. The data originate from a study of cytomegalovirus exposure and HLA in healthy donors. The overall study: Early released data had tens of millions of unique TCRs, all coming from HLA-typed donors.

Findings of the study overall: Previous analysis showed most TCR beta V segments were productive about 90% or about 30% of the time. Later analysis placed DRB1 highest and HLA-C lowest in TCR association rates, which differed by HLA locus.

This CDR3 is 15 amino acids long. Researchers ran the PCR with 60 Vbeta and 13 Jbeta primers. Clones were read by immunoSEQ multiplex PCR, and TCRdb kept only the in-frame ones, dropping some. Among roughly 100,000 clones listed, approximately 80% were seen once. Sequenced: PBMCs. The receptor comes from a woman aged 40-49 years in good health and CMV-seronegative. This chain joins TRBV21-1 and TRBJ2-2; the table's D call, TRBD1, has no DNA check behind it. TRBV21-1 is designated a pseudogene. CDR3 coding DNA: TGTGCCAGCAGGCCCCGGGACAGGGGGGCCGGGGAGCTGTTTTTT. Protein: CASRPRDRGAGELFF.